Described below is a single TCR beta chain sequence and its context. The antigen this receptor binds is unknown. No base quality values were provided; no much bigger clone lies one nucleotide off. In total, fewer than 750 healthy bone marrow donors made up the cohort. All cohort members were sampled while nominally healthy, although unrecorded immune exposures were likely present. The donor was CMV seropositive and was included in the group of some 290 seropositive cohort members. A peripheral blood sample was provided by each donor, and peripheral blood mononuclear cells were used for TCR beta sequencing. The Qiagen DNeasy Blood Extraction Kit was used to extract genomic DNA from the blood cell samples. This sample was included in a study of cytomegalovirus exposure and HLA in healthy donors (dated by TCRdb to 2017 to 2019). About the investigation overall: An earlier analysis of about 560 of the donors reported 276 Gb of sequence data and some 110 million unique TCR beta sequences obtained from 150 million to 200 million T cells. Roughly 300 gigabases of sequencing data and tens of millions of unique TCR sequences made up an early release that covered approximately 650 HLA-typed donors. The genetic ancestry cluster associated with self-reported Caucasian donors included 65% to 90% of the approximately 400 genotyped donors. The aim of the study was to test whether cataloging public T cell receptors could identify signatures of past pathogen exposure. The T cell repertoires of roughly 660 subjects were profiled by immunosequencing and related to cytomegalovirus serostatus. Along with the roughly 700-subject first cohort, a separate validation cohort of about 110 different subjects was used. To predict cytomegalovirus infection status, the study brought together high-throughput TCR immunosequencing, statistical association of individual TCRs with disease status, and machine learning. In a later analysis, previously published TCR beta repertoires from 500 to 750 donors were re-analyzed and high-resolution HLA genotyping was added so that TCR occurrence patterns could be studied. Rather than using new phenotypic data, the later analysis identified candidate immune exposures from TCR beta sequences and from how often those sequences occurred across donors. An earlier analysis of more than 450 of the donors used high-throughput TCR beta sequencing to judge whether each TCR beta V gene segment behaved as functional or pseudogenic. Donor age, sex, ethnicity and CMV serostatus were collected together with the repertoire data. Genome-wide SNP genotypes for about 60% of the roughly 700 donors were used in a later genetic analysis, which treated that subset as a discovery cohort. All discovery cohort repertoires had been generated using a single sequencing platform. Class I and class II HLA loci were covered by the typing at four-digit resolution. The number of donors typed differed by locus, with about 629-630 for A, B, C, DRB1 and DQB1, roughly 520 for DQA1, over 600 for DPA1, and some 440 for DPB1. Because of strong linkage in the cohort, a handful of DR-DQ haplotypes were treated as single units for association and clustering. Among almost 400 genotyped donors of the cohort, an average of 235,054 unique TCR beta nucleotide sequences were sequenced per donor, roughly a sixth of them non-productive. Paper-wide results and their limitations: Only TCR beta chains were sequenced in this cohort, and the absence of alpha or paired-chain data limited detectable features. Correlated functional status among segregating V segments might reflect linkage disequilibrium, but an unknown experimental factor could not be ruled out. Several of the top co-occurrence clusters appeared to be linked to parvovirus B19, influenza, CMV and Epstein-Barr virus, according to a later analysis. A later analysis found that TCR association rates varied across HLA loci, with DRB1 alleles showing the most associated TCRs and HLA-C alleles the fewest. In the study, around 150 TCR beta chains were listed as associated with cytomegalovirus. The earlier analysis of 587 of the donors excluded 15 to 20 rarely observed V segments, including chromosome 9 orphons, because counts were too low. A further reported finding was that TCR beta sequences accurately predicted the HLA-A and HLA-B alleles for most subjects in the first cohort. In a later analysis, HLA-associated TCR beta chains were found to be more clonally expanded and to have lower generation probabilities than equally common non-associated chains. The authors suggested that the approach could potentially be extended to other disease states and immunological phenotypes. Presence/absence analyses assumed roughly uniform sequencing depth across donors, an assumption that may not hold. An association between a missense DCLRE1C variant and V-gene and J-gene trimming of TCR beta chains was found in a later genetic analysis and replicated in an independent cohort. Across donors, most TCR sequences were observed very rarely, whereas some public TCRs were present in many individuals. Compared with the approximately 600-donor mean, donors in an Asian-associated ancestry cluster had fewer N-insertions in productive TCRs, according to a later genetic analysis. Cytomegalovirus status was reported to be diagnosed by the classifier with high specificity and sensitivity in both the original and validation cohorts. A later analysis associated about 17,000 TCR beta sequences with specific HLA alleles at a false discovery rate of 0.05. A cluster of highly shared sequence variants was judged likely to be a technical artifact of the sequencing pipeline. When HLA alleles, especially DR and DQ, strongly co-occurred, TCR associations were difficult to assign to individual alleles. In vitro tests confirmed that a few of the cytomegalovirus-associated TCR beta chains recognize cytomegalovirus antigens. In a later analysis, most CMV-associated TCR beta chains were found to appear HLA-restricted, with HLA associations seemingly driven largely by CMV exposure. For the cohort, immune exposure information was limited to CMV serostatus. In an earlier analysis of approximately 590 of the donors, most TCR beta V segments appeared in productive rearrangements about 87% or about 30% of the time, broadly matching IMGT annotations. HLA typing was unavailable for some donors at each locus, so association tests used only the typed subset.

Libraries were constructed by the immunoSEQ multiplex PCR assay. A mixture of 60 forward primers for TCR Vbeta segments and 13 reverse primers for TCR Jbeta segments was used in the multiplex PCR. A multiplex PCR assay on genomic DNA amplified the CDR3 region of rearranged TCR beta genes. The Illumina HiSeq System was used to sequence the amplified TCR beta libraries as 87-base-pair reads. As for how the authors treated the data: A later analysis tallied 80 million to 95 million unique TCR beta chains across the 700 or so repertoires, and about 10 million of those chains were shared by two or more donors. A nearest-neighbor algorithm error-corrected the raw reads and collapsed the reads into unique sequences, merging closely related sequences to remove PCR and sequencing errors. To assign V, D and J gene segments, CDR3 sequences were aligned to IMGT reference sequences. Each retained sequence needed at least a six-nucleotide match to both a V gene segment and a J gene segment. Rearrangements were called productive when the CDR3 lacked stop codons and stayed in frame with V and J; all others were non-productive. CDR3 was defined according to IMGT convention as the region running from the second conserved V-encoded cysteine to the conserved J-encoded phenylalanine. Sequences without an unambiguous match to a single V gene segment were excluded from the earlier analysis of 450 to 650 of the donors. An earlier analysis of 587 of the donors called V segments functional above 56.7% productive rearrangements and segregating when the between-donor standard deviation exceeded 5%. A statistical classification framework was built for diagnosing cytomegalovirus status from the catalog of TCR beta chain sequences. In a later analysis, TCR nucleotide sequences were compared against IMGT/GENE-DB human TR gene sequences so that V and J genes could be assigned. Using the TCRdist pipeline, a later analysis assigned CDR3 sequences along with most-parsimonious VDJ recombination scenarios. In a later analysis, every TCR beta chain was defined by the combination of its CDR3 amino acid sequence and its V-gene family, and reads without a unique V-gene family were dropped. To address suspected cross-contamination and a sequencing artifact, a later analysis removed under 600 highly shared, low-generation-probability nucleotide sequences. In a later analysis, a clonal expansion index for each public chain was calculated from normalized within-repertoire ranks of inferred template counts. A later analysis computed generation probabilities with a VDJ recombination model fitted to out-of-frame rearrangements, and checked the results against IGoR. A later analysis scored TCR-TCR, TCR-HLA and TCR-CMV co-occurrence with hypergeometric tests, applying a repertoire-size bias correction to TCR pairs. False discovery rates were estimated in a later analysis by permuting HLA or CMV assignments 20 times. In a later analysis, co-occurring TCRs were grouped using DBSCAN, with TCRdist sequence similarity added in when clustering inside HLA-allele-positive subsets. For co-occurrence clustering, repertoires with fewer than 30,000 or more than 120,000 public chains were excluded, along with a handful of repertoires with anomalous nucleotide sharing. Sourced from immuneACCESS, this table was stored by TCRdb with only in-frame sequences that have V and J called. A share of the clones is absent; for the studies checked, an unresolved V gene accounts for under half, and the remainder has no known explanation. The V and J calls and the clone size are those of that table, but D and trimming were determined from the DNA. The sample profile shows some 100,000 clones; under 80% of them were found once. 11% of the sample is taken by the ten largest.

Sequences were obtained from PBMCs. The receptor comes from a woman between 45 and 60 years old in good health and CMV-seropositive.

CDR3 protein: CASSRAYWTSGNNEQFF. In nucleotide form, the sequence is TGCGCCAGCAGCCGCGCCTATTGGACTAGCGGGAACAATGAGCAGTTCTTC. The V gene is TRBV5-1 and the J gene is TRBJ2-1; the central 12 bases match TRBD2. Clipping removes 4 bases from V and 5 bases from J, with 10 as the unmatched junction base count. The germline V gene gives CDR1 as SGHRS and CDR2 as YFSETQ. There are 17 amino acids in the CDR3, from cysteine to phenylalanine inclusive. Of all the DNA, just the CDR3 is kept, 51 bases in frame from base 1. Reference TRBV5-1 and TRBJ2-1 proteins supply the regions before and after the CDR3; the full variable domain is: KAGVTQTPRYLIKTRGQQVTLSCSPISGHRSVSWYQQTPGQGLQFLFEYFSETQRNKGNFPGRFSGRQFSNSRSEMNVSTLELGDSALYLCASSRAYWTSGNNEQFFGPGTRLTVL.